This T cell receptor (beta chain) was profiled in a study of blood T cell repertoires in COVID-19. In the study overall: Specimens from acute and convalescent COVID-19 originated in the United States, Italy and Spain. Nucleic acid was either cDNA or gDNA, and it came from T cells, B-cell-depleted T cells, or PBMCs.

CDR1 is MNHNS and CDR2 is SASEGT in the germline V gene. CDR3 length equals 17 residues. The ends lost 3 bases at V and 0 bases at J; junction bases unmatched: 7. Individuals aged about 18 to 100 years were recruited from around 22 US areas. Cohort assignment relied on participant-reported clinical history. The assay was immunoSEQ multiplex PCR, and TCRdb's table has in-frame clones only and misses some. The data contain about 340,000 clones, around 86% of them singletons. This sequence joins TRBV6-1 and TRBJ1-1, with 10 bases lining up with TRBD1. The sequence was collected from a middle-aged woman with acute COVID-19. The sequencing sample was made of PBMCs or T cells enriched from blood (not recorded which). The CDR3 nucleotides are TGTGCCAGCAGTGAGCCGGGACAGGGGAGCATGAACACTGAAGCTTTCTTT. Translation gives CASSEPGQGSMNTEAFF.